These 13 T cell receptor beta chains were all obtained from the same sample, sequenced in a study of cytomegalovirus exposure and HLA in healthy donors. In the PCR, 60 Vbeta and 13 Jbeta primers were used. Only in-frame clones appear in the TCRdb table, and some are missing; sequencing was by immunoSEQ multiplex PCR. The sample yields 200,000 or so clones, approximately 87% seen once. Sequenced input: PBMCs. These receptors originate from a young man in good health and CMV-seronegative.

The V gene is TRBV25-1, the J gene TRBJ1-2; D may be TRBD1 (6 bases). This CDR3 is 13 amino acids long. CDR1 and CDR2 (germline): MGHDK, SYGVNS. Trimming removed 1 base at V and 5 bases at J, with 8 bases between. This CDR3 is CASSELDRYGYTF. CDR3 sequence (DNA): TGTGCCAGCAGTGAATTGGACAGATATGGCTACACCTTC.

The CDR3 protein is CAWRSWTVIYGYTF. As DNA, the CDR3 is TGTGCCTGGAGAAGCTGGACAGTTATCTATGGCTACACCTTC. The chain combines TRBV30 with TRBJ1-2, with D tentatively TRBD1 (6 bases). Germline V gives CDR1 GTSNPN, CDR2 SVGIG (reference sequence). The CDR3 runs to 14 residues. V lost 3 bases and J lost 4, with 15 bases in between. Based on the CDR3 plus reference TRBV30 and TRBJ1-2, the full variable domain is SQTIHQWPATLVQPVGSPLSLECTVEGTSNPNLYWYRQAAGRGLQLLFYSVGIGQISSEVPQNLSASRPQDRQFILSSKKLLLSDSGFYLCAWRSWTVIYGYTFGSGTRLTVV.

The J gene is TRBJ1-1, the V gene TRBV5-1, with D perhaps TRBD1 (5 bases). Germline CDR1 is SGHRS and CDR2 is YFSETQ. Trimming removed 0 bases from V and 2 bases from J, with 14 bases in between. The CDR3 covers 16 residues. CDR3 in amino acids: CASSLGGRGTNTEAFF. The CDR3 bases are TGCGCCAGCAGCTTGGGGGGACGGGGGACTAACACTGAAGCTTTCTTT. The whole variable domain, filled in from reference TRBV5-1 and TRBJ1-1, reads KAGVTQTPRYLIKTRGQQVTLSCSPISGHRSVSWYQQTPGQGLQFLFEYFSETQRNKGNFPGRFSGRQFSNSRSEMNVSTLELGDSALYLCASSLGGRGTNTEAFFGQGTRLTVV.

This clone was seen once. This sequence joins TRBV2 and TRBJ1-1, with 8 bases that match TRBD1. CDR1 is SNHLY, CDR2 FYNNEI, per germline. Unmatched junction bases numbered 6, after V lost 8 bases and J lost 4 bases. There are 13 residues in the CDR3. The CDR3 reads CASLGTGGTEAFF. DNA for the CDR3: TGTGCCAGCTTAGGCACAGGGGGCACTGAAGCTTTCTTT.

The V and J genes are TRBV27 and TRBJ1-1; 10 bases agree with TRBD1. Germline loops: CDR1 MNHEY, CDR2 SMNVEV (reference sequence). The length of the CDR3 is 15 residues. V dropped 6 bases and J dropped 6; count of bases not matched to a gene: 10. Written as DNA, the CDR3 is TGTGCCAGCAGCCCTCCCGGGACAGGGGTTTCTGAAGCTTTCTTT. It yields the protein CASSPPGTGVSEAFF.

On this clone itself: A read error may produce the germline difference seen at one junction end. V and J are TRBV7-7 and TRBJ2-2; 7 bases fit TRBD2. The CDR3 is 15 amino acids. CDR1 and CDR2 (germline): SSHAT, FNYEAQ (reference sequence). This chain's CDR3 is CASSQRDYNTGELFF. DNA of the CDR3: TGTGCTAGCAGCCAACGGGACTATAACACCGGGGAGCTGTTTTTT.

For this clone: The sample holds other DNA sequences that translate to the same CDR3. The chain joins TRBV11-2 to TRBJ2-7; 9 bases match TRBD1. The CDR3 sequence is 14 residues long. With V trimmed by 5 bases and J by 6 bases, 8 bases remained unmatched. CDR1 is SGHAT, CDR2 FQNNGV, per germline. In DNA form, the CDR3 reads TGTGCCAGCAGCCTACCAGGACAGGGGCGCGAGCAGTACTTC. As protein: CASSLPGQGREQYF.

The gene calls are TRBV5-1 and TRBJ2-2; 12 bases are shared with TRBD1. Germline V gene sequence: CDR1 SGHRS, CDR2 YFSETQ. The length of the CDR3 is 17 residues. V was clipped by 4 bases and J by 6 bases; unmatched bases: 10. The chain's CDR3 is CASSPWDRGQVAGELFF. DNA for the CDR3: TGCGCCAGCAGCCCGTGGGACAGGGGGCAGGTGGCCGGGGAGCTGTTTTTT. Looking up the rest from reference TRBV5-1 and TRBJ2-2 gives the full variable domain: KAGVTQTPRYLIKTRGQQVTLSCSPISGHRSVSWYQQTPGQGLQFLFEYFSETQRNKGNFPGRFSGRQFSNSRSEMNVSTLELGDSALYLCASSPWDRGQVAGELFFGEGSRLTVL.

The CDR3 is CASRRDRSYGYTF. The CDR3 region has the DNA TGTGCCAGCCGCCGGGACAGATCCTATGGCTACACCTTC. V usage is TRBV6-1 and J usage is TRBJ1-2; 7 nucleotides align to TRBD1. V lost 8 bases to trimming and J lost 4 bases; unmatched junction nucleotides: 7. This CDR3 spans 13 amino acids. Per the germline V gene, CDR1 is MNHNS and CDR2 is SASEGT.

The gene calls are TRBV6-5 and TRBJ1-6; the D gene is possibly TRBD1 (5 bases). V gave up 6 bases and J gave up 9 bases, with 15 bases separating them. The germline CDR1 and CDR2 sequences are MNHEY and SVGAGI. This CDR3 comprises 14 residues. Written as DNA, the CDR3 is TGTGCCAGCAGCCGACAGACCTTGTCTTCACCCCTCCACTTT. Protein sequence: CASSRQTLSSPLHF.

The chain employs TRBV2 and TRBJ2-7; 7 positions agree with TRBD2. CDR1 SNHLY and CDR2 FYNNEI come from the germline V gene. The CDR3 spans 13 residues. Trimming cost V 6 bases and J 3 bases; bases outside gene matches: 5. CDR3 amino acids: CASRGGGSYEQYF. In DNA, the CDR3 is TGTGCCAGCAGGGGGGGAGGGAGCTACGAGCAGTACTTC.

The V and J genes are TRBV7-9 and TRBJ1-2; 9 nucleotides match TRBD1. Germline CDR1 reads SEHNR; CDR2 reads FQNEAQ (reference sequence). V lost 7 bases to trimming and J lost 1 base; unmatched junction nucleotides: 7. This CDR3 has 15 amino acids. DNA of the CDR3: TGTGCCAGCACCCGCGACAGGGGGATTAACTATGGCTACACCTTC. Translating gives CASTRDRGINYGYTF.

The V gene is TRBV19, the J gene TRBJ1-2; the match to TRBD1 covers 10 bases. Germline CDR1 and CDR2: LNHDA and SQIVND (reference sequence). The CDR3 totals 15 residues. Unmatched junction bases numbered 6, after V lost 5 bases and J lost 3 bases. In nucleotides, the CDR3 is TGTGCCAGTAGTGAGGGACAGGGGTCTTACTATGGCTACACCTTC. Protein sequence: CASSEGQGSYYGYTF.